This T cell receptor (beta chain) stems from a study of blood T cell repertoires in COVID-19. Some clones are missing from TCRdb's copy, which holds only in-frame ones; the method was immunoSEQ multiplex PCR. Of approximately 300,000 clones in the sample, 85% to 90% were seen once. This clone has just a few counts. J lost 1 base, V lost 1 base, and 3 bases had no gene match. This CDR3 contains 17 residues. Per the germline V gene, CDR1 is LGHDT and CDR2 is YNNKEL (reference sequence). The specimen sequenced was PBMCs or T cells enriched from blood (not recorded which). J is TRBJ2-3 and V is TRBV3-1 (or the pseudogene TRBV3-2); 12 nucleotides line up with TRBD2. The receptor's source is a young woman who had recovered from COVID-19. The CDR3 DNA sequence: TGTGCCAGCAGCCAAGTACCTAGCGGGGGGGGCACAGATACGCAGTATTTT. Translation: CASSQVPSGGGTDTQYF.